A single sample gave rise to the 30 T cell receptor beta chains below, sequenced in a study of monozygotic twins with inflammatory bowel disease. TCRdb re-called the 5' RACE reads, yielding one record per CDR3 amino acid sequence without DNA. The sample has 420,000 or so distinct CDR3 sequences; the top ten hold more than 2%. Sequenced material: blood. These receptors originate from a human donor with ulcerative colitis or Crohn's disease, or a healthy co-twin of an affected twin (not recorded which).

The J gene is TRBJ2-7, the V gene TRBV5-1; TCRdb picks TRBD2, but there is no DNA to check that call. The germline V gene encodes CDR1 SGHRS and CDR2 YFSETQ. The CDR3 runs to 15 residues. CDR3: CASSRSRASDYEQYF.

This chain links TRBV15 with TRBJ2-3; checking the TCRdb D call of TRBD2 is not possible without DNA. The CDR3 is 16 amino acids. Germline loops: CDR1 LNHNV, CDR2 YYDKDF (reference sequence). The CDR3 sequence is CATSRDSGRNEDTQYF.

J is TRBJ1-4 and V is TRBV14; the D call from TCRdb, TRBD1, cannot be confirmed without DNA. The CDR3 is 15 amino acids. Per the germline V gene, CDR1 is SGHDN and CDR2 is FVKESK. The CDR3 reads CASSQTQGSGEKLFF.

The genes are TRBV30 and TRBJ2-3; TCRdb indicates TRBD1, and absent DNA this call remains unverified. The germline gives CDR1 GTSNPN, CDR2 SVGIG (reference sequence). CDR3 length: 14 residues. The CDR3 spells CAWNRDRGLDTQYF.

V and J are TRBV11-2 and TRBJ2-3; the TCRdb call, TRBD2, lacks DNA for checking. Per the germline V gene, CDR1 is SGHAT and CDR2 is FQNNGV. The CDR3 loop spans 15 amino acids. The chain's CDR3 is CASSFLAGGQDTQYF.

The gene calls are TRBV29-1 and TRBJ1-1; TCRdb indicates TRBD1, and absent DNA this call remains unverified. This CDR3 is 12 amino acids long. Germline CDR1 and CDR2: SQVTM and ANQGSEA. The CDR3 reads CSVRTGNEDAFF.

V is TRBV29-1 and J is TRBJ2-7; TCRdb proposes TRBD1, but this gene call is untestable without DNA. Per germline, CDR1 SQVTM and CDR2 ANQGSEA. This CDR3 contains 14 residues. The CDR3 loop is CSVEDTGQSYEQYF.

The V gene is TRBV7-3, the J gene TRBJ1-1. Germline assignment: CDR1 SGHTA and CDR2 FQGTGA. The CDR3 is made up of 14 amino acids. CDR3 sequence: CASRPTPMNTEAFF.

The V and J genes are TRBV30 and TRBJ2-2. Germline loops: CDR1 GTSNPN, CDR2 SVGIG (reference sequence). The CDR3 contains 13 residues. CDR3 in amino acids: CAWSVRDSGELFF.

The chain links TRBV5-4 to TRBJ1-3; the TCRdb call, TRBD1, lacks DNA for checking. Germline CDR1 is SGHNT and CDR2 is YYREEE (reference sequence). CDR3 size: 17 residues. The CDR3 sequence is CASSLDRAWLSGNTIYF.

CDR3 loop: CASSLVAPNTGELFF. J is TRBJ2-2 and V is TRBV7-2. Per the germline V gene, CDR1 is SGHTA and CDR2 is FQGNSA. The CDR3 is 15 amino acids. The variable domain in full, completed from reference TRBV7-2 and TRBJ2-2, reads GAGVSQSPSNKVTEKGKDVELRCDPISGHTALYWYRQSLGQGLEFLIYFQGNSAPDKSGLPSDRFSAERTGGSVSTLTIQRTQQEDSAVYLCASSLVAPNTGELFFGEGSRLTVL.

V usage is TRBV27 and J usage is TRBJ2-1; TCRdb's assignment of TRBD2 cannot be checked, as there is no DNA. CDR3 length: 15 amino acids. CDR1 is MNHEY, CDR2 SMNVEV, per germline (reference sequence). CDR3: CASSTPSGSYNEQFF.

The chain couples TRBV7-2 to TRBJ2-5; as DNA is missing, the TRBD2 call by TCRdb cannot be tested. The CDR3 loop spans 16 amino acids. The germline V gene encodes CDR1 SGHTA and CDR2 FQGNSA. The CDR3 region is CASSLAPGGAQETQYF.

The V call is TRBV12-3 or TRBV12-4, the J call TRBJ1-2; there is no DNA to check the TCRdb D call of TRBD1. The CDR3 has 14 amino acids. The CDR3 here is CASRTGTTNYGYTF.

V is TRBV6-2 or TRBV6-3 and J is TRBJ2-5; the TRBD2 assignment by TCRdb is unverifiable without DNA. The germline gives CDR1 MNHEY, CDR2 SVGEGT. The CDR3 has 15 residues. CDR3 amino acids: CASSYDGGGQETQYF.

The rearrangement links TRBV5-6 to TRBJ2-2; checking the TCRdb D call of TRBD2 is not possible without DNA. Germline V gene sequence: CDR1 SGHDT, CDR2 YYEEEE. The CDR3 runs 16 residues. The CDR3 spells CASSLKTNRIVGELFF.

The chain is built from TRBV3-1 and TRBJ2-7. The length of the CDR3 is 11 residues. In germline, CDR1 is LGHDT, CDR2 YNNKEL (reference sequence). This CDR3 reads CASSQDLEQYF.

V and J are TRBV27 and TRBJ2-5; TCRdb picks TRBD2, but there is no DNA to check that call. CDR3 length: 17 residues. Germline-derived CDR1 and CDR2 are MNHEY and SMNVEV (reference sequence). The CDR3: CASSLFPPRHQQETQYF.

The CDR3 region is CASSRQGNGNEQFF. V gene TRBV5-1 combines with J gene TRBJ2-1; the TRBD1 assignment by TCRdb is unverifiable without DNA. The CDR3 has 14 amino acids. Germline V gene sequence: CDR1 SGHRS, CDR2 YFSETQ.

CDR3 loop: CASTQAYNEQFF. The chain couples TRBV7-9 to TRBJ2-1. The CDR3 is 12 amino acids. Germline V gives CDR1 SEHNR, CDR2 FQNEAQ (reference sequence).

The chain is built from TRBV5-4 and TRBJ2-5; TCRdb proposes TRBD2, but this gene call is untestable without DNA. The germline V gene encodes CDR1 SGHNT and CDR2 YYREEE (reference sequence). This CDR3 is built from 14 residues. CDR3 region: CASSTGLAKETQYF.

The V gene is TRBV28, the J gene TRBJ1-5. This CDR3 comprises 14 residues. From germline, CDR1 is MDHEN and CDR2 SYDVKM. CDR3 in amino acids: CASSFRRENQPQHF.

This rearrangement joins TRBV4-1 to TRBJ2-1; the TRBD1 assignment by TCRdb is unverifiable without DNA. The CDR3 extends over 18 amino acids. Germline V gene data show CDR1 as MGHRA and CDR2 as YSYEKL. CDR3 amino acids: CASSQGPKGPLGNNEQFF.

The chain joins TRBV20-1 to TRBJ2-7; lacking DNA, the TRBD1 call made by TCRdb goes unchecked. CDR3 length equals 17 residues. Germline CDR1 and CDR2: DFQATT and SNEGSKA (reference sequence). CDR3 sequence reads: CSARVVAGRTGVREQYF.

The CDR3 loop is CASSQVGQGWNTEAFF. The rearrangement joins TRBV4-1 to TRBJ1-1; TCRdb lists TRBD1, though no DNA is available to test this call. Germline V gene sequence: CDR1 MGHRA, CDR2 YSYEKL. This CDR3 is 16 amino acids long.

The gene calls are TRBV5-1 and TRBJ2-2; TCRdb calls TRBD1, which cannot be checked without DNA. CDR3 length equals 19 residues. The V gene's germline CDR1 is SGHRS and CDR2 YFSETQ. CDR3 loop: CASSPRTGSSPFDTGELFF.

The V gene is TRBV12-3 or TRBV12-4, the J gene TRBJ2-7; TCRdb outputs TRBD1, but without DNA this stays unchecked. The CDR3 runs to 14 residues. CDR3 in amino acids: CASSSDQGASEQYF.

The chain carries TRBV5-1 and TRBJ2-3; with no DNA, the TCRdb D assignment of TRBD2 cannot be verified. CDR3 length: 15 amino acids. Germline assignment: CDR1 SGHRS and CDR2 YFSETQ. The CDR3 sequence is CASSLNGGSGDTQYF.

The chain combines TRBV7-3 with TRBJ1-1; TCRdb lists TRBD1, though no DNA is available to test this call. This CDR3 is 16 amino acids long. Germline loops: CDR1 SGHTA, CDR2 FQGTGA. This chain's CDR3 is CASNSPRQGRNTEAFF.

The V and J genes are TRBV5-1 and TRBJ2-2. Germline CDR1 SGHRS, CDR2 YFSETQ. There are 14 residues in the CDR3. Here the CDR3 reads CASSLVPGTGELFF.